These 24 T cell receptor beta chains share one sample of origin, sequenced in a study of T-cell reconstitution after alpha-beta-depleted transplantation in children. The library targeted TCRbeta and was prepared with unique molecular identifiers. Each CDR3 protein is one row after TCRdb ran MiXCR on the PCR reads. The sample records approximately 85,000 distinct CDR3 sequences, about 16% being singletons. Source: PBMCs, mostly from graft donor cells, taken 180 days after TCRalphabeta/CD19-depleted stem cell transplant. The source of these receptors is a male patient aged 2 to 9 who had a stem cell transplant for acute lymphoblastic leukemia, so the T cells may come from the graft donor.

The chain has TRBV20-1 and TRBJ2-1; D is unresolved. The ends were cut back, 3 bases at V and 2 bases at J, with 8 bases in the middle. Germline V gene sequence: CDR1 DFQATT, CDR2 SNEGSKA (reference sequence). The CDR3 length is 13 residues. The chain's CDR3 is CSARAYAYNEQFF. DNA for the CDR3: TGCAGTGCTAGGGCGTACGCCTACAATGAGCAGTTCTTC.

Here the CDR3 reads CASSTGSAYEQYF. The CDR3 bases are TGCGCCAGCAGCACCGGGTCCGCCTACGAGCAGTACTTC. This chain joins TRBV5-1 and TRBJ2-7; D gene uncertain. CDR3 length equals 13 residues. The germline CDR1 and CDR2 sequences are SGHRS and YFSETQ. The V and J ends lost 4 bases and 2 bases respectively, with 10 bases between them. Complete variable domain (other parts from reference TRBV5-1 and TRBJ2-7): KAGVTQTPRYLIKTRGQQVTLSCSPISGHRSVSWYQQTPGQGLQFLFEYFSETQRNKGNFPGRFSGRQFSNSRSEMNVSTLELGDSALYLCASSTGSAYEQYFGPGTRLTVT.

The chain carries TRBV7-9 and TRBJ2-6, with TRBD2 as a possible D gene (5 bases). The CDR3 totals 16 residues. CDR1 SEHNR and CDR2 FQNEAQ come from the germline V gene (reference sequence). Trimming pared 2 bases from V and 2 bases from J, leaving 10 bases between. The CDR3 nucleotides are TGTGCCAGCAGCTTATGGCCGGGGACTGGGGCCAACGTCCTGACTTTC. It yields the protein CASSLWPGTGANVLTF.

In its sample, this clonotype was seen a few times. The gene calls are TRBV5-1 and TRBJ1-5; a possible D gene is TRBD1 (5 bases). This CDR3 comprises 16 residues. The V end was cut by 4 bases, the J end by 7 bases, with 21 bases between. Germline V gene lookup returns CDR1 SGHRS and CDR2 YFSETQ. CDR3 coding DNA: TGCGCCAGCAGCATAACTCCCAGGGAGTACAGACAGCCCCAGCATTTT. This codes for CASSITPREYRQPQHF.

The chain joins TRBV6-1 to TRBJ2-1; the D gene is possibly TRBD2 (6 bases). V dropped 6 bases and J dropped 1 base, with 16 bases sitting between them. The CDR3 is 16 amino acids. Per germline, CDR1 MNHNS and CDR2 SASEGT. The CDR3 sequence is CASREGGGSSYNEQFF. As DNA, the CDR3 is TGTGCCAGCAGGGAGGGTGGGGGGAGTTCCTACAATGAGCAGTTCTTC.

This clonotype has only a few counts. The chain has TRBV7-2 and TRBJ2-3; 10 nucleotides align to TRBD2. Looked up from germline, CDR1 is SGHTA and CDR2 is FQGNSA. The CDR3 length is 12 residues. With 8 bases clipped from V and 6 bases from J, the junction kept 2 bases outside the gene matches. CDR3 coding DNA: TGTGCCAGCGCACTAGCGGGGGATACGCAGTATTTT. Its protein product is CASALAGDTQYF.

This clonotype turned up a few times. V is TRBV7-7 and J is TRBJ2-7; TRBD1 aligns across 8 bases. The CDR3 contains 14 residues. The germline CDR1 and CDR2 sequences are SSHAT and FNYEAQ (reference sequence). The junction had 7 bases not matched to a gene; V was cut back by 4 bases and J by 5 bases. The CDR3 region has the DNA TGTGCCAGCAGCTCCGGACAGGGATCGGACGAGCAGTACTTC. It yields the protein CASSSGQGSDEQYF.

DNA of the CDR3: TGTGCCAGCAGTTACGGCGCTAGCTATGGCTACACCTTC. Protein: CASSYGASYGYTF. V and J are TRBV6-5 and TRBJ1-2, with unresolved D. V lost 2 bases to trimming and J lost 4 bases, with 8 bases between them. The CDR3 is 13 amino acids. Germline V gene data show CDR1 as MNHEY and CDR2 as SVGAGI.

This chain uses TRBV7-9 with TRBJ2-2; D is uncertain. CDR1 is SEHNR and CDR2 is FQNEAQ in the germline V gene (reference sequence). This CDR3 is built from 14 residues. The V and J ends lost 5 bases and 3 bases respectively, with 10 bases between them. This CDR3 is CASSPPHDTGELFF. CDR3 DNA: TGTGCCAGCAGCCCCCCCCACGACACCGGGGAGCTGTTTTTT.

This clonotype was observed a few times. This rearrangement joins TRBV6-5 to TRBJ2-3; 7 nucleotides align to TRBD2. Trimming removed 4 bases from V and 2 bases from J; junction bases left unmatched: 6. Germline CDR1 and CDR2: MNHEY and SVGAGI. The CDR3 has 15 amino acids. The CDR3: CASSSLSGFTDTQYF. The CDR3 DNA reads TGTGCCAGCAGTTCGCTTAGCGGGTTCACAGATACGCAGTATTTT.

V and J are TRBV11-2 and TRBJ1-1; D may be TRBD1 (6 bases). The CDR3 loop spans 16 amino acids. Trimming left V 6 bases short and J 0 bases short, with 17 bases between. Germline V lookup: CDR1 SGHAT, CDR2 FQNNGV. DNA for the CDR3: TGTGCCAGCAGGATTTCAGGGGCCTTCATGAACACTGAAGCTTTCTTT. It specifies CASRISGAFMNTEAFF.

A word on this clonotype: An end of the junction does not agree with germline; a read error may underlie this. The chain combines TRBV2 with TRBJ1-1; D gene ambiguous. Germline V gene lookup returns CDR1 SNHLY and CDR2 FYNNEI. This CDR3 has 13 residues. CDR3 amino acids: CASSGRRNTEALF. The CDR3 DNA reads as TGTGCCAGCAGCGGACGGAGGAACACTGAAGCTTTATTT.

This clonotype was observed a handful of times. The V and J genes are TRBV20-1 and TRBJ1-1; possible D gene TRBD1, 6 bases. The germline gives CDR1 DFQATT, CDR2 SNEGSKA (reference sequence). Between the trimmed V and J ends, which lost 6 bases and 1 base, there was a span of 12 bases. The CDR3 length is 13 residues. The CDR3 nucleotides are TGCAGTGCACCCGGGACATCGAACACTGAAGCTTTCTTT. Its protein is CSAPGTSNTEAFF.

The sample holds a few counts of this clonotype. No DNA is shown, since the ends of the CDR3 on it are uncertain; the CDR3 is the one TCRdb lists. The genes are TRBV12-3 or TRBV12-4 and TRBJ1-3. The CDR3 totals 16 residues, both ends included. The CDR3 sequence is CASSSSRTFSGNTIYF.

The chain recombines TRBV12-3 or TRBV12-4 with TRBJ2-7, with TRBD1 as a possible D gene (7 bases). The V end was cut by 6 bases, the J end by 1 base, with 16 bases between. This CDR3 is built from 15 residues. The CDR3 here is CASSQGGTWSYEQYF. The CDR3 nucleotides read TGTGCCAGCAGCCAGGGGGGCACATGGTCCTACGAGCAGTACTTC.

This clonotype was seen a handful of times. The chain's CDR3 is CASSSSPLVAAYNEQFF. CDR3 nucleotides: TGTGCCAGCAGCTCATCACCCTTGGTAGCGGCGTACAATGAGCAGTTCTTC. The chain is built from TRBV7-2 and TRBJ2-1; perhaps TRBD2 as D (6 bases). Germline CDR1 reads SGHTA; CDR2 reads FQGNSA. V was pared by 4 bases and J by 4 bases, with 20 bases between. The CDR3 is 17 amino acids.

A word on this clonotype: The junction does not match germline at one end; this may be a read error. This chain uses TRBV20-1 with TRBJ2-1; D possibly matches TRBD1 or TRBD2 (5 bases each). Germline-derived CDR1 and CDR2 are DFQATT and SNEGSKA (reference sequence). CDR3 length: 14 amino acids. The CDR3 loop reads CGAKRDGLYNEQFF. The CDR3 nucleotides are TGCGGTGCTAAAAGGGACGGATTATACAATGAGCAGTTCTTC.

The V gene is TRBV20-1, the J gene TRBJ2-1; maybe TRBD2 (6 bases). The CDR3 extends over 12 amino acids. Trimming stripped 3 bases from V and 8 bases from J, with 11 bases between. Looked up from germline, CDR1 is DFQATT and CDR2 is SNEGSKA (reference sequence). CDR3 in DNA: TGCAGTGCTAGCGTGACTAGTTATGAGCAGTTCTTC. Translation: CSASVTSYEQFF.

This clonotype was seen only a few times. J is TRBJ2-7 and V is TRBV6-2 or TRBV6-3, with unresolved D. Deletions cut 0 bases from V and 5 bases from J, with 5 bases between. Germline V gene lookup returns CDR1 MNHEY and CDR2 SVGEGT. CDR3 length: 12 amino acids. The CDR3 DNA is TGTGCCAGCAGTTACTCTGCCCACGAGCAGTACTTC. Protein: CASSYSAHEQYF.

This clonotype was recorded a few times. CDR3 DNA: TGTGCCAGCAGTTTAATAGGCTGGACAGCGGATGAGCAGTTCTTC. Translating gives CASSLIGWTADEQFF. The V call is TRBV27, the J call TRBJ2-1; TRBD1 is a possible D gene (6 bases). Trimming left V 2 bases short and J 8 bases short, with 16 bases between. Germline V gene lookup returns CDR1 MNHEY and CDR2 SMNVEV (reference sequence). The CDR3 has 15 amino acids.

This chain connects TRBV11-2 to TRBJ2-2, with 7 bases identical to TRBD2. Germline values: CDR1 SGHAT, CDR2 FQNNGV. The CDR3 covers 17 residues. V dropped 0 bases and J dropped 5; count of bases not matched to a gene: 9. Written as DNA, the CDR3 is TGTGCCAGCAGCTTAGATGTTGGACGGGGGGAAACCGGGGAGCTGTTTTTT. Translating it yields CASSLDVGRGETGELFF.

The chain joins TRBV7-9 to TRBJ1-5, with a tentative D call TRBD1 (5 bases). The ends were cut back, 5 bases at V and 6 bases at J, with 14 bases in the middle. The CDR3 contains 14 residues. Germline lookup yields CDR1 SEHNR and CDR2 FQNEAQ (reference sequence). This CDR3 reads CASSRGGAGQPQHF. CDR3 sequence (DNA): TGTGCCAGCAGCCGAGGAGGGGCGGGTCAGCCCCAGCATTTT.

In this sample, this clonotype turned up many times. The rearrangement links TRBV5-5 to TRBJ1-6, with D hard to call. Germline values: CDR1 SGHKS, CDR2 YYEKEE (reference sequence). The CDR3 is 15 amino acids. With 3 bases removed from V and 10 bases from J, the gap between germline ends came to 17 bases. This CDR3 reads CASSSTGGVKSPLHF. DNA of the CDR3: TGTGCCAGCAGCTCCACGGGAGGAGTAAAGTCACCCCTCCACTTT.

In this sample, this clonotype turned up many times. The chain uses TRBV12-3 or TRBV12-4 and TRBJ1-5; 7 bases are shared with TRBD1. This CDR3 has 12 residues. J lost 4 bases, V lost 9 bases, and 3 bases had no gene match. CDR3 residues: CASTQGNQPQHF. The DNA for the CDR3 is TGTGCCAGTACACAGGGGAATCAGCCCCAGCATTTT.